The rows below give T cell receptor beta chains drawn from one sample of a study of T cells after posttransplantation cyclophosphamide. Generated by immunoSEQ multiplex PCR, the TCRdb table keeps only in-frame clones and is missing some. Among 15,000 or so clones listed, roughly 87% were seen once. Sequences were derived from PBMCs, sampled after an allogeneic stem cell transplant with a calcineurin inhibitor and methotrexate. The receptors stem from a male patient in his forties or fifties who received an allogeneic stem cell transplant from an unrelated donor, was CMV-positive, and had chronic GVHD only. A share of the T cells may be of graft donor origin. Both conserved end residues are part of each CDR3. Clone size is shown for a subset of rows, as once, few, many or a class of expanded clone.

>NA|TRBJ2-2|15|TRBV12-5
CASGLGLASTGELFF
>NA|TRBJ1-6|15|TRBV6-1
CASSEAGRTNSPLHF
>NA|TRBJ1-2|16|TRBV7-9
CASSQPDSPNYYGYTF
>NA|TRBJ1-1|13|TRBV10-1
CASSDCGQSGAFF
>NA|TRBJ2-2|17|TRBV2
CASSEAQQGLHSGELFF
>once|TRBJ2-1|16|TRBV6-1
CASSETGTSDYNEQFF
>NA|TRBJ2-7|14|TRBV27
CASSLSTGSYEQYF
>NA|TRBJ2-1|15|TRBV11-3
CASSRSGTSGYEQFF
>NA|TRBJ2-2|17|TRBV5-4
CASLEREGLTDTGELFF
>NA|TRBJ2-7|14|TRBV4-3
CASSQRTGGGKQYF
>NA|TRBJ2-1|20|TRBV5-1
CASSLSTTPGLAGAYNEQFF
>NA|TRBJ2-1|13|TRBV6-5
CASTGGKSNEQFF
>NA|TRBJ1-2|12|TRBV2
CASSEGQYGYTF
>NA|TRBJ1-3|13|TRBV27
CATAGGEGNTIYF
>NA|TRBJ2-3|15|TRBV6-6
CASRSQQGLRDTQYF
>NA|TRBJ1-1|15|TRBV28
CASSLGPGANTEAFF
>few|TRBJ1-5|16|TRBV28
CASSLGQGLSNQPQHF
>NA|TRBJ2-7|13|TRBV2
CASRGRQGYEQYF
>NA|TRBJ2-7|11|TRBV4-2
CATAGADEQYF
>NA|TRBJ2-7|15|TRBV4-1
CASSQEGRAYNEQYF
>few|TRBJ1-5|16|TRBV28
CASKARAGGLGQPQHF
>NA|TRBJ2-3|16|TRBV9
CASSYRPGTHTDTQYF